The 4 T cell receptor beta chains listed next were all sequenced from one sample in a study of T cells in Graves' hyperthyroidism and ophthalmopathy. TCR beta CDR3 regions were amplified from RNA. In the first-round RT-PCR of the TCR CDR3, the HTBI primer set was used. TCRdb called the multiplex PCR reads again in MiXCR, with one record for every CDR3 protein. The sample lists some 490,000 distinct CDR3 sequences; roughly 16% were seen once. Sequenced sample: blood. All receptors come from a woman in her 30s with Graves' ophthalmopathy.

The sample holds many counts of this clonotype. The V call is TRBV20-1, the J call TRBJ2-7; TRBD1 aligns across 8 bases. CDR1 and CDR2 (germline): DFQATT, SNEGSKA (reference sequence). The length of the CDR3 is 16 residues. Trimming cost V 0 bases and J 1 base; bases outside gene matches: 8. CDR3 protein: CSARDIGQGGSYEQYF. CDR3 DNA: TGCAGTGCTAGAGATATAGGACAGGGAGGATCCTACGAGCAGTACTTC.

This clonotype was counted a few times. J is TRBJ1-1 and V is TRBV30; D is ambiguous. Germline lookup yields CDR1 GTSNPN and CDR2 SVGIG (reference sequence). There are 14 residues in the CDR3. Trimming removed 0 bases at V and 3 bases at J, with 11 bases between. CDR3 in amino acids: CAWSVMGEHTEAFF. The DNA for the CDR3 is TGTGCCTGGAGTGTAATGGGCGAGCACACTGAAGCTTTCTTT.

This clonotype occurred many times. Possible read error: a much larger clone is one base away. The rearrangement joins TRBV7-2 to TRBJ2-3; D ambiguous. The CDR3 loop spans 12 amino acids. Per the germline V gene, CDR1 is SGHTA and CDR2 is FQGNSA. Trimming removed 4 bases at V and 2 bases at J, with 4 bases between. For the CDR3, the DNA is TGTGCCAGCAGCTATTACACAGATACGCAGTATTTT. Encoded protein: CASSYYTDTQYF.

This clonotype has more than one count but fewer than ten. The V and J genes are TRBV15 and TRBJ2-5; 10 positions agree with TRBD1. The CDR3 contains 16 residues. V dropped 1 base and J dropped 4; count of bases not matched to a gene: 6. Germline CDR1 is LNHNV and CDR2 is YYDKDF (reference sequence). The CDR3 bases are TGTGCCACCAGCAGAGCGGGACAGGGGAGGGGAGAGACCCAGTACTTC. Protein product: CATSRAGQGRGETQYF.